The TCR beta chain described here comes from a study of T cells in Graves' hyperthyroidism and ophthalmopathy. Findings and limits, study-wide: The model's output predicted ophthalmopathy at a median of roughly seven months prior to onset.

The source of the PBMCs was 10 ml of fresh peripheral blood. This CDR3 is 14 amino acids long. V shed 8 bases and J shed 7 bases, with 18 bases lying between them. From germline, CDR1 is MNHEY and CDR2 SMNVEV (reference sequence). TCR beta CDR3 regions were amplified from RNA transcripts. The TCR CDR3 was amplified in a first-round RT-PCR using the HTBI primer set. Via MiXCR, TCRdb re-called the multiplex PCR reads, giving one row per CDR3 protein. This sample yields about 160,000 distinct CDR3 sequences, of which about 9.4% are seen a single time; approximately 24% belongs to the top ten. As concerns this clonotype: Its specificity is unknown.

The V and J genes are TRBV27 and TRBJ2-1; a possible D gene is TRBD1 (5 bases). The TCR originated in a young woman with Graves' hyperthyroidism that later progressed to Graves' ophthalmopathy. Sequencing was done on a sample of blood. The CDR3 sequence is CASFGVRGHNEQFF. The CDR3 DNA sequence: TGTGCCAGCTTTGGGGTTAGGGGCCATAATGAGCAGTTCTTC.